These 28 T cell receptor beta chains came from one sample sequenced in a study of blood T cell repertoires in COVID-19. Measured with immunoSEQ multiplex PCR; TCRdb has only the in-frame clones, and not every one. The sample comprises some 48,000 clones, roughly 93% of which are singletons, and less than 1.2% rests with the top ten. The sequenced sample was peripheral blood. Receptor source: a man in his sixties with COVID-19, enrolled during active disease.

Here the CDR3 reads CASSPGTGFATNEKLFF. The DNA of the CDR3 is TGTGCCAGCAGCCCTGGGACAGGTTTTGCAACTAATGAAAAACTGTTTTTT. The chain combines TRBV27 with TRBJ1-4; 8 nucleotides match TRBD1. Germline V gene lookup returns CDR1 MNHEY and CDR2 SMNVEV (reference sequence). V lost 6 bases, J lost 0 bases, and 9 bases stayed unmatched. There are 17 residues in the CDR3.

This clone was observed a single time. The CDR3: CASSSFSWGVYGYTF. The CDR3 DNA is TGTGCCAGCAGTTCCTTTTCCTGGGGGGTCTATGGCTACACCTTC. The V call is TRBV28, the J call TRBJ1-2, with D possibly TRBD1 on 5 matching bases. The CDR3 consists of 15 residues. V gave up 4 bases and J gave up 4 bases, with 16 bases separating them. Germline CDR1 MDHEN, CDR2 SYDVKM.

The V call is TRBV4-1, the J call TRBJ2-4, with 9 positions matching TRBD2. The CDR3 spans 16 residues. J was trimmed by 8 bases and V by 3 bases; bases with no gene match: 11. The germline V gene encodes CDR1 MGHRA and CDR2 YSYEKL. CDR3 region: CASSQAFGAGGDIQYF. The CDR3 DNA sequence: TGCGCCAGCAGCCAGGCCTTTGGGGCGGGAGGGGACATTCAGTACTTC.

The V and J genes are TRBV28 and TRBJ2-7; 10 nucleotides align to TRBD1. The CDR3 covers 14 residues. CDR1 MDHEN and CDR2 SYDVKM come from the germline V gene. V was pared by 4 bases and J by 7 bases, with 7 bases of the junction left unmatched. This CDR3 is CASSSGTGDREQYF. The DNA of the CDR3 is TGTGCCAGCAGTTCCGGGACAGGGGATCGTGAGCAGTACTTC.

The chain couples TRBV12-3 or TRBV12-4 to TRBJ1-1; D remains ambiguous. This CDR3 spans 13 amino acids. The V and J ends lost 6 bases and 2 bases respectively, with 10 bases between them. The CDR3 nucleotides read TGTGCCAGCAGCCCCGGGAGTAACACTGAAGCTTTCTTT. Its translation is CASSPGSNTEAFF.

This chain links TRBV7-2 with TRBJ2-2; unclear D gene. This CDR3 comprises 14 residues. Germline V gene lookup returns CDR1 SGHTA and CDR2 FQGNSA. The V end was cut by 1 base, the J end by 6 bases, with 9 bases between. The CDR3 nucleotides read TGTGCCAGCAGCTTAGGGCCCCGGGCCGGGGAGCTGTTTTTT. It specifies CASSLGPRAGELFF.

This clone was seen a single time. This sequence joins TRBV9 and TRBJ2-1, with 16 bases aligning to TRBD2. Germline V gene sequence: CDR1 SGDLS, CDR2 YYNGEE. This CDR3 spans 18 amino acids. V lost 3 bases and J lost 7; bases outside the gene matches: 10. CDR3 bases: TGTGCCAGCAGCGCCCTTTCCGGGACTAGCGGGGGGGAGAATGAGCAGTTCTTC. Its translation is CASSALSGTSGGENEQFF.

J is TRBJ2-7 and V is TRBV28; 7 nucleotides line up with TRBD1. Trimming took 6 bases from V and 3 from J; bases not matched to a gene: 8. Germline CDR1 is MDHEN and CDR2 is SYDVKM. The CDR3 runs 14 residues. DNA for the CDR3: TGTGCCAGCAGGTACCGGGACAGACACTACGAGCAGTACTTC. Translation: CASRYRDRHYEQYF.

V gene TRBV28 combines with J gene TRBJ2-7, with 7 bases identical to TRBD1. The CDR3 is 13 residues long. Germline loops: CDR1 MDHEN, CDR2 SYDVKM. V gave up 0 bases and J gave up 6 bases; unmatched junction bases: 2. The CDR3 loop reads CASSLWRQGEQYF. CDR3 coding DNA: TGTGCCAGCAGTTTATGGAGACAGGGCGAGCAGTACTTC.

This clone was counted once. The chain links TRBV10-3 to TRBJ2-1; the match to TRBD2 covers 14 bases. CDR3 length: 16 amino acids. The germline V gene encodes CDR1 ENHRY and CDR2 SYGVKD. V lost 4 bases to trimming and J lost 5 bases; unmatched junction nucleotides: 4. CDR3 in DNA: TGTGCCATCAGTGGACTAGCGGGAGGGCTTAACAATGAGCAGTTCTTC. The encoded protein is CAISGLAGGLNNEQFF.

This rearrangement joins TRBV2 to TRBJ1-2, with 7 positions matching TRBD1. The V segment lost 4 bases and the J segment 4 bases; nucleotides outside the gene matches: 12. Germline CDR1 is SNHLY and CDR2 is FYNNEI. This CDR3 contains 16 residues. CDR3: CASSAARQGHLYGYTF. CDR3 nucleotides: TGTGCCAGCAGTGCCGCTCGACAGGGACATCTCTATGGCTACACCTTC.

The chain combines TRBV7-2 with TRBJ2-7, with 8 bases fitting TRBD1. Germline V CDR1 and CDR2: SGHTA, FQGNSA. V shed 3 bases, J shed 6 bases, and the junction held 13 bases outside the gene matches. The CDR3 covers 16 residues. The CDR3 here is CASSLTAGGLAGEQYF. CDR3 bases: TGTGCCAGCAGCTTGACGGCAGGGGGCTTAGCAGGCGAGCAGTACTTC. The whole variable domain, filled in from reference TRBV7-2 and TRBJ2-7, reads GAGVSQSPSNKVTEKGKDVELRCDPISGHTALYWYRQSLGQGLEFLIYFQGNSAPDKSGLPSDRFSAERTGGSVSTLTIQRTQQEDSAVYLCASSLTAGGLAGEQYFGPGTRLTVT.

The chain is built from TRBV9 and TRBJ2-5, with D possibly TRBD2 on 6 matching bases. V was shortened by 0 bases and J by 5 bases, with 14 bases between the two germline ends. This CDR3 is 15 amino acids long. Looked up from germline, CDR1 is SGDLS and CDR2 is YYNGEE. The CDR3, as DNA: TGTGCCAGCAGCGTAGGGCCGGGGGAGGCGGAGACCCAGTACTTC. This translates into CASSVGPGEAETQYF.

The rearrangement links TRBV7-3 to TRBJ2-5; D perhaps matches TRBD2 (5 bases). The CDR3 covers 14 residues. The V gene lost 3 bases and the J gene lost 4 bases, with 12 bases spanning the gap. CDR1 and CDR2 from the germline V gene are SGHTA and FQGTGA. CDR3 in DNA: TGTGCCAGCAGCTTTAAGGCTGGGAGAGAGACCCAGTACTTC. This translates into CASSFKAGRETQYF.

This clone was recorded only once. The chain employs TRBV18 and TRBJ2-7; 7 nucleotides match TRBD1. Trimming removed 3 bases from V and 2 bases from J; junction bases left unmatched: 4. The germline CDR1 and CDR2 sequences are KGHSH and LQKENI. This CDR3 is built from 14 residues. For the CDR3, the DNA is TGTGCCAGCTCACCCCCGACAGGGACCTACGAGCAGTACTTC. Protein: CASSPPTGTYEQYF.

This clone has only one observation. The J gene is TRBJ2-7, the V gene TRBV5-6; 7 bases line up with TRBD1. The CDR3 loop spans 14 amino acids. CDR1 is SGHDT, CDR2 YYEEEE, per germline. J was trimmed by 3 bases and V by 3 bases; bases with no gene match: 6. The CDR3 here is CASSSTGQSYEQYF. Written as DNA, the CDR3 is TGTGCCAGCAGCTCTACGGGACAGAGCTACGAGCAGTACTTC.

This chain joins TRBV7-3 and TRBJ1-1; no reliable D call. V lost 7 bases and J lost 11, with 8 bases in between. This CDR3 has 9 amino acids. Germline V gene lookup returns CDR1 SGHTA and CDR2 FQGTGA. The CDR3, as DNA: TGTGCCAGCACCTCGTTGGCTTTCTTT. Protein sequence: CASTSLAFF.

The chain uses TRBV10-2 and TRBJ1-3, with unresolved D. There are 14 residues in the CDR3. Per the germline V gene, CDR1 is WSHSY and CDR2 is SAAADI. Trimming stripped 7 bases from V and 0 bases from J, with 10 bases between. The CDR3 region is CASKGGSSGNTIYF. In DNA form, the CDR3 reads TGCGCCAGCAAGGGCGGGAGCTCTGGAAACACCATATATTTT.

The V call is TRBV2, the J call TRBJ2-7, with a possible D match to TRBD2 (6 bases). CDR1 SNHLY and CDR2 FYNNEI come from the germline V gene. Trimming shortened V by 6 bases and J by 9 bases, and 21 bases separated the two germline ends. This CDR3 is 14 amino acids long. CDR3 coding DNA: TGTGCCAGCAGGGGCGACCCGGGGCGGGATACGCAGTACTTC. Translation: CASRGDPGRDTQYF.

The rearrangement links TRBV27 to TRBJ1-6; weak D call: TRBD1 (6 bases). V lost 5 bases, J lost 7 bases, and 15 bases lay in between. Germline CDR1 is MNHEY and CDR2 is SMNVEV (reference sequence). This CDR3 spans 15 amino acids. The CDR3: CASSAFDRSNSPLHF. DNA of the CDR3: TGTGCCAGCAGTGCATTCGACAGGAGCAATTCACCCCTCCACTTT.

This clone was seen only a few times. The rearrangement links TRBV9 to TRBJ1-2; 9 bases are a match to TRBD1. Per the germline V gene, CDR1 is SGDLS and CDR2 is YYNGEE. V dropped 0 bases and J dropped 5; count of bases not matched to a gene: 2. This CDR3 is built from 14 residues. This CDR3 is CASSVGDREYGYTF. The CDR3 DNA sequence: TGTGCCAGCAGCGTAGGGGACAGGGAGTATGGCTACACCTTC.

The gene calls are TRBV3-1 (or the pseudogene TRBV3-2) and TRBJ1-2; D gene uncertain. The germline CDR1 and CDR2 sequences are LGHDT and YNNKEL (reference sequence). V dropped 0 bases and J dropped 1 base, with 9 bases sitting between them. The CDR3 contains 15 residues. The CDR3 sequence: CASSQDQRLNYGYTF. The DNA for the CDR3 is TGTGCCAGCAGCCAAGATCAGCGACTTAACTATGGCTACACCTTC.

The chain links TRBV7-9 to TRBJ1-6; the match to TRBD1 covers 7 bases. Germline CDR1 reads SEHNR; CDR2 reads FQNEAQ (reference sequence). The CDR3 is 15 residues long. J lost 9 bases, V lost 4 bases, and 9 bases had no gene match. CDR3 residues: CASSWGQRGLSPLHF. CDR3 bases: TGTGCCAGCAGCTGGGGACAGAGGGGCCTTTCACCCCTCCACTTT.

The CDR3 loop is CASSQVERGGEQYF. The DNA of the CDR3 is TGTGCCAGCAGCCAAGTCGAAAGAGGGGGCGAGCAGTACTTC. This chain connects TRBV5-4 to TRBJ2-7, with a tentative D call TRBD1 (6 bases). This CDR3 comprises 14 residues. Deletions cut 4 bases from V and 6 bases from J, with 17 bases between. The germline CDR1 and CDR2 sequences are SGHNT and YYREEE (reference sequence). Looking up the rest from reference TRBV5-4 and TRBJ2-7 gives the full variable domain: ETGVTQSPTHLIKTRGQQVTLRCSSQSGHNTVSWYQQALGQGPQFIFQYYREEENGRGNFPPRFSGLQFPNYSSELNVNALELDDSALYLCASSQVERGGEQYFGPGTRLTVT.

This chain's CDR3 is CAISERPGGLAGYEYEQYF. The CDR3 coding sequence is TGTGCCATCAGTGAGCGCCCTGGTGGGCTAGCGGGTTATGAGTACGAGCAGTACTTC. The V call is TRBV10-3, the J call TRBJ2-7; TRBD2 agrees at 8 bases. The germline CDR1 and CDR2 sequences are ENHRY and SYGVKD. The CDR3 spans 19 residues. V shed 2 bases, J shed 4 bases, and the junction held 19 bases outside the gene matches.

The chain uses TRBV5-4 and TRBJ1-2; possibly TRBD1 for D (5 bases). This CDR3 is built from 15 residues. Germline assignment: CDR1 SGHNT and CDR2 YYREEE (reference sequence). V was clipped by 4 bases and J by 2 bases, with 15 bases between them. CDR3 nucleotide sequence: TGTGCCAGCAGCCACTCCGGACACAACAACTATGGCTACACCTTC. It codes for CASSHSGHNNYGYTF.

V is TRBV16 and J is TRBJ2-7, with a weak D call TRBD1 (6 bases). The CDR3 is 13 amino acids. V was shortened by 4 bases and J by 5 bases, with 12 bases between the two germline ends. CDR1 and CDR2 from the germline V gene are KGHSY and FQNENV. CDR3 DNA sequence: TGTGCCAGCAGCCCCACTGCAGGGGACGAGCAGTACTTC. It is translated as CASSPTAGDEQYF.

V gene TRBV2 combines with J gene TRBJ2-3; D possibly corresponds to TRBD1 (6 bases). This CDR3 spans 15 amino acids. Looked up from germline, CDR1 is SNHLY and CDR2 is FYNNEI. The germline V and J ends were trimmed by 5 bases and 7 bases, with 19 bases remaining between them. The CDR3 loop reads CASSLEGGRGHTQYF. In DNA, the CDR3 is TGTGCCAGCAGTCTTGAAGGGGGTCGCGGACATACGCAGTATTTT.